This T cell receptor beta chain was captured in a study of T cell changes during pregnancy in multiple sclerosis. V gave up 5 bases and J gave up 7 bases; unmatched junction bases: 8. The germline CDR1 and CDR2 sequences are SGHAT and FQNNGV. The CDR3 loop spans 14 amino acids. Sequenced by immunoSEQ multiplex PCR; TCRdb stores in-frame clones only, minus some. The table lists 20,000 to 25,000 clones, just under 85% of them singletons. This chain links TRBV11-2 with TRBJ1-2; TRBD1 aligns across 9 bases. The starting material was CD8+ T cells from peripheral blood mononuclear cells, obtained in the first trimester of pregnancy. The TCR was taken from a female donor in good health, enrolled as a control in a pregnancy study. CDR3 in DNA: TGTGCCAGCAGCAACCGGGACAGGGCGGCTGGCTACACCTTC. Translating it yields CASSNRDRAAGYTF.